The subject of this entry is one T cell receptor (beta chain). Its antigen is currently unknown. These data originate in a study of T cells in localized non-small cell lung cancer. Study-level results: Across samples, adjacent lung featured a median approximately 56 of the top 100 tumor clones. Patients showing higher blood T cell density tended to see longer overall survival.

Sequencing was performed with immunoSEQ multiplex PCR; in TCRdb, only in-frame clones are kept and a portion is missing. The repertoire consists of approximately 3,600 clones, with 15% to 25% occurring once and the leading ten covering approximately 5%. V was pared by 5 bases and J by 0 bases, with 7 bases between. The germline V gene encodes CDR1 SGHVS and CDR2 FQNEAQ. CDR3 length equals 13 residues. The sequencing used lung tumor tissue, collected before any cancer treatment. The rearrangement uses TRBV7-8 and TRBJ1-1; no clear D gene. This sequence originates from a female donor of 60 years or more with stage II lung adenocarcinoma. Here the CDR3 DNA reads TGTGCCAGCAGCGAGGGTTTGAACACTGAAGCTTTCTTT. It yields the protein CASSEGLNTEAFF.